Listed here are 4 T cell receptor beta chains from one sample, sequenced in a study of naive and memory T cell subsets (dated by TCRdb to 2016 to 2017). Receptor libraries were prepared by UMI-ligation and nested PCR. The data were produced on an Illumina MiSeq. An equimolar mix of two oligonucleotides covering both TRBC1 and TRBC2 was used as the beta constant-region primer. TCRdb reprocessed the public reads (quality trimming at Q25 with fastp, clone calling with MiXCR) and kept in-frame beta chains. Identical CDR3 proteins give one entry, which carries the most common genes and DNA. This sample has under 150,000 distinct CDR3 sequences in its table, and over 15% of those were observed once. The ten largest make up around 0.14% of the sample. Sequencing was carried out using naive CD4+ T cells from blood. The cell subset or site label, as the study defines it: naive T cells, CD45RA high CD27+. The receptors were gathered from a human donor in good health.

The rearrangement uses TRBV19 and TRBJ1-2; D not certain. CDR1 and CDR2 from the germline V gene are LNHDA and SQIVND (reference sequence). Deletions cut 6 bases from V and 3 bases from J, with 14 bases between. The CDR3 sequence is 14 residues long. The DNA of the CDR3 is TGTGCCAGTAGCACACGAGGGCGGGACTATGGCTACACCTTC. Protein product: CASSTRGRDYGYTF.

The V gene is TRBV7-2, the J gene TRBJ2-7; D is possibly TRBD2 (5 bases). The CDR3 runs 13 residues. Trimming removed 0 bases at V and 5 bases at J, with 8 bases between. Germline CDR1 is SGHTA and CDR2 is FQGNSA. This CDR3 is CASSLATGNEQYF. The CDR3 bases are TGTGCCAGCAGCTTAGCTACCGGGAACGAGCAGTACTTC.

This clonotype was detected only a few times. This CDR3 reads CASRSGTGVFSGNTIYF. CDR3 in DNA: TGTGCCAGCAGGTCGGGGACAGGGGTGTTTTCTGGAAACACCATATATTTT. The chain has TRBV28 and TRBJ1-3; 10 bases are a match to TRBD1. The V segment lost 6 bases and the J segment 1 base; nucleotides outside the gene matches: 9. Looked up from germline, CDR1 is MDHEN and CDR2 is SYDVKM. The CDR3 sequence is 17 residues long.

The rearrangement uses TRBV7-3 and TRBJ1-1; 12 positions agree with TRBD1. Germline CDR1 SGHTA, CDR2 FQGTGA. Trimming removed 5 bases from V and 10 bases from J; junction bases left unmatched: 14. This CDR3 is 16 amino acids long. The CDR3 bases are TGTGCCAGCAGCCTATCCGGGACAGGGGGCTTAACCAGAGCTTTCTTT. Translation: CASSLSGTGGLTRAFF.